This is a list of T cell receptor beta chains from one sample in a study of control samples from healthy donors and cancer patients. Generated by immunoSEQ multiplex PCR, the TCRdb table keeps only in-frame clones and is missing some. The sample consists of some 120,000 clones, about 95% of them appearing once. Material: blood. These receptors originate from a young man in good health. Each CDR3 is given with its conserved first and last residue. Fields, in order: D gene, J gene, clone size, V gene, CDR3 DNA, CDR3 protein. D genes are given only for firm matches. Not all rows give a size; the values are once, few, many and, for expanded clones, a class.

NA TRBJ2-6 NA TRBV9 TGTGCCAGCAGCGGTAAGATCTCTGGGGCCAACGTCCTGACTTTC CASSGKISGANVLTF
TRBD1 TRBJ1-1 NA TRBV30 TGTGCCTGGAGTTTACAGGGGGGGATCACTGAAGCTTTCTTT CAWSLQGGITEAFF
NA TRBJ1-3 NA TRBV11-2 TGTGCCAGCAGCTTAGTAGGGTTCTCTGGAAACACCATATATTTT CASSLVGFSGNTIYF
TRBD1 TRBJ1-2 NA TRBV5-5 TGTGCCAGCAGCCAGACAGGGCTCGGTTATTATGGCTACACCTTC CASSQTGLGYYGYTF
NA TRBJ1-2 NA TRBV19 TGTGCCAGTAGCCCGACAGGAGGGAACTATGGCTACACCTTC CASSPTGGNYGYTF
NA TRBJ2-7 once TRBV9 TGTGCCAGCAGCGTAGACGACAGTGATTACGAGCAGTACTTC CASSVDDSDYEQYF
TRBD1 TRBJ1-6 NA TRBV9 TGTGCCAGCAGCGTGGGGGACAGCGGTAATTCACCCCTCCACTTT CASSVGDSGNSPLHF
TRBD2 TRBJ2-1 NA TRBV28 TGTGCCAGCAGTTTATGGCGGACTAGCGGGTACAATGAGCAGTTCTTC CASSLWRTSGYNEQFF
NA TRBJ1-1 NA TRBV4-1 TGCGCCAGCAGCCAGTACGGGGGAGCTTTCTTT CASSQYGGAFF
NA TRBJ2-3 NA TRBV18 TGTGCCAGCTCAGCAGGCGAGCGTACGCAGTATTTT CASSAGERTQYF
NA TRBJ1-2 NA TRBV4-3 TGCGCCAGCAGCCAGGGTAACTATGGCTACACCTTC CASSQGNYGYTF
NA TRBJ1-5 NA TRBV6-1 TGTGCCAGCAGTGAAGGTCAGCCCCAGCATTTT CASSEGQPQHF
NA TRBJ1-2 NA TRBV12-3/TRBV12-4 TGTGCCAGCAGTTTAGGGACAGAGTATGGCTACACCTTC CASSLGTEYGYTF
NA TRBJ1-2 NA TRBV19 TGTGCCAGTAGTATAGGCTATGGCTACACCTTC CASSIGYGYTF
TRBD1 TRBJ2-5 NA TRBV6-2/TRBV6-3 TGTGCCAGCAGTGGGGTCGGGACAGTCTTATCGCCTTCTCAGGGCTGGACCCAGTACTTC CASSGVGTVLSPSQGWTQYF
NA TRBJ2-1 NA TRBV5-6 TGTGCCAGCAGCGAAGAACAGGGGACTAACTACAATGAGCAGTTCTTC CASSEEQGTNYNEQFF
NA TRBJ1-2 NA TRBV30 TGTGCTTCCTATGGGGGTAGTGGCTACACCTTC CASYGGSGYTF
NA TRBJ2-3 NA TRBV29-1 TGCAGCGTTTCTAGGAAGACCTCCACAGATACGCAGTATTTT CSVSRKTSTDTQYF
TRBD1 TRBJ1-2 NA TRBV4-1 TGCGCCAGCAGCCAAGATTTTCGCGGGGACAGGGAGTATGGCTACACCTTC CASSQDFRGDREYGYTF
NA TRBJ1-1 NA TRBV19 TGTGCCAGTAGCCCATTAGGGCAGGGTGGTACTGAAGCTTTCTTT CASSPLGQGGTEAFF
NA TRBJ2-3 NA TRBV7-8 TGTGCCAGCAGCTTAGACAGTGCGACAGATACGCAGTATTTT CASSLDSATDTQYF
NA TRBJ2-1 NA TRBV6-2/TRBV6-3 TGTGCCAGCAGCCGGACTGGACAGACCTCCTACAATGAGCAGTTCTTC CASSRTGQTSYNEQFF
TRBD1 TRBJ2-7 NA TRBV9 TGTGCCAGCAGCGTAGAGGTCAGGGGGTTCGAGCAGTACTTC CASSVEVRGFEQYF
NA TRBJ1-2 NA TRBV4-3 TGCGCCAGCAGCCTGGTTCCCGGTGGCTACACCTTC CASSLVPGGYTF
NA TRBJ1-2 NA TRBV30 TGTGCCTGGACCACACAGGGCCAGTATGGCTACACCTTC CAWTTQGQYGYTF
NA TRBJ2-1 NA TRBV27 TGTGCCAGCAGGGCAACAGGGATCATCTACAATGAGCAGTTCTTC CASRATGIIYNEQFF
TRBD1 TRBJ1-2 few TRBV29-1 TGCAGCGTCCTCGGGACAGGGTCGTATGGCTACACCTTC CSVLGTGSYGYTF
NA TRBJ1-4 NA TRBV7-2 TGTGCCAGCAGCCCCATAAGGGGCGGGAAACTGTTTTTT CASSPIRGGKLFF
NA TRBJ1-5 once TRBV6-1 TGTGCCAGCAGTGAAGTCCGGGTCAGCAATCAGCCCCAGCATTTT CASSEVRVSNQPQHF
TRBD2 TRBJ2-3 NA TRBV9 TGTGCCAGCAGCGTAGGCGGGGGGGAAGATACGCAGTATTTT CASSVGGGEDTQYF
NA TRBJ1-1 NA TRBV27 TGTGCCAGCACAGACGGGGCCCTTGGCACTGAAGCTTTCTTT CASTDGALGTEAFF
NA TRBJ1-6 NA TRBV18 TGTGCCAGCTCACCAGGCACTACTCAGAATTCACCCCTCCACTTT CASSPGTTQNSPLHF
NA TRBJ1-5 NA TRBV7-8 TGTGCCAGCAGCCGATTAGGGTTTTACCAGCCCCAGCATTTT CASSRLGFYQPQHF
TRBD2 TRBJ2-5 NA TRBV7-2 TGTGCCAGCAGCTTACGCAGGGAGGGCCAAGAGACCCAGTACTTC CASSLRREGQETQYF
TRBD1 TRBJ1-5 NA TRBV2 TGTGCCAGCAATACGGGACAGAACAATCAGCCCCAGCATTTT CASNTGQNNQPQHF
TRBD2 TRBJ2-7 once TRBV6-2/TRBV6-3 TGTGCCAGCAGTTACCGCCTAGCGGGGGGCCTCTTCTCCTACGAGCAGTACTTC CASSYRLAGGLFSYEQYF
NA TRBJ1-1 NA TRBV6-5 TGTGCCAGCAGTTACGTCGACAGGAGGAACACTGAAGCTTTCTTT CASSYVDRRNTEAFF
TRBD1 TRBJ1-4 NA TRBV5-4 TGTGCCAGCAGCCCGGGACAGCTGAATGAAAAACTGTTTTTT CASSPGQLNEKLFF
NA TRBJ1-4 NA TRBV15 TGTGCCACCAGCGGGGGACTTAATGAAAAACTGTTTTTT CATSGGLNEKLFF
TRBD1 TRBJ2-5 NA TRBV30 TGTGCCTTCAACAGGGGAATGTTGATGACCCAGTACTTC CAFNRGMLMTQYF
NA TRBJ1-1 NA TRBV2 TGTGCCAGCATCCGGACGGGAGGGACTGAAGCTTTCTTT CASIRTGGTEAFF
NA TRBJ1-5 NA TRBV7-8 TGTGCCAGCAGCTTAGGACGGATCGATCAGCCCCAGCATTTT CASSLGRIDQPQHF
TRBD1 TRBJ1-1 NA TRBV7-9 TGTGCCAGCAGCTGGGGACAGGGGGCCGTCACTGAAGCTTTCTTT CASSWGQGAVTEAFF
NA TRBJ2-1 NA TRBV12-5 TGTGCTAGTGGTTTGGCAGGGGGGAGGGATGAGCAGTTCTTC CASGLAGGRDEQFF
NA TRBJ1-4 NA TRBV7-9 TGTGCCAGCTCCCTCACTGCAACTAATGAAAAACTGTTTTTT CASSLTATNEKLFF
NA TRBJ1-3 NA TRBV4-3 TGCGCCAGCAGCCCAAACAGGGATGGAAACACCATATATTTT CASSPNRDGNTIYF